These T cell receptor beta chains were read from a single sample in a study of blood T cell repertoires in COVID-19. Clones were read by immunoSEQ multiplex PCR, and TCRdb kept only the in-frame ones, dropping some. The table has around 130,000 clones, roughly 80% seen once. The material sequenced was peripheral blood. All receptors derive from a woman aged 60-75 years with acute or convalescent COVID-19. CDR3s include the opening cysteine and the closing phenylalanine or tryptophan. Each record gives: clone size, V gene, D gene, J gene, CDR3 protein, CDR3 DNA. D genes are given only for firm matches. Only part of the rows carry a size: once, few, many, or a class if the clone is expanded.

size: -; V: TRBV7-9; D: TRBD1; J: TRBJ2-4; CDR3: CASSSSDRTKNIQYF; DNA: TGTGCCAGCAGCTCCTCGGACAGGACCAAAAACATTCAGTACTTC
size: -; V: TRBV21-1; D: -; J: TRBJ2-4; CDR3: CASSKERGTVPFLAKNIQYF; DNA: TGTGCCAGCAGCAAAGAGAGGGGGACAGTACCCTTCCTAGCCAAAAACATTCAGTACTTC
size: once; V: TRBV28; D: TRBD1; J: TRBJ1-5; CDR3: CASSLRDRGNQPQHF; DNA: TGTGCCAGCAGCCTACGGGACAGGGGCAATCAGCCCCAGCATTTT
size: -; V: TRBV10-1; D: TRBD1; J: TRBJ2-2; CDR3: CASREERGLGSAGELFF; DNA: TGCGCCAGCAGGGAAGAGAGGGGGCTCGGCAGCGCCGGGGAGCTGTTTTTT
size: -; V: TRBV20-1; D: -; J: TRBJ2-3; CDR3: CSASGRGGGTDTQYF; DNA: TGCAGTGCTAGTGGCAGGGGCGGCGGCACAGATACGCAGTATTTT
size: -; V: TRBV10-3; D: TRBD1; J: TRBJ2-5; CDR3: CAISESTQGQGQETQYF; DNA: TGTGCCATCAGTGAGTCGACTCAGGGACAGGGCCAAGAGACCCAGTACTTC
size: -; V: TRBV14; D: TRBD1; J: TRBJ1-2; CDR3: CASSQPGGTDGYTF; DNA: TGTGCCAGCAGCCAACCAGGGGGTACAGATGGCTACACCTTC
size: -; V: TRBV9; D: TRBD1; J: TRBJ2-7; CDR3: CASSVEGQGSVEQYF; DNA: TGTGCCAGCAGCGTAGAGGGACAGGGATCGGTCGAGCAGTACTTC
size: -; V: TRBV30; D: TRBD1; J: TRBJ2-1; CDR3: CAWRGTGSSYNEQFF; DNA: TGTGCCTGGAGAGGGACAGGGAGCTCCTACAATGAGCAGTTCTTC
size: -; V: TRBV6-1; D: TRBD1; J: TRBJ1-2; CDR3: CASSALPGQLRQGYTF; DNA: TGTGCCAGCAGTGCGCTACCGGGACAGCTTCGGCAAGGCTACACCTTC